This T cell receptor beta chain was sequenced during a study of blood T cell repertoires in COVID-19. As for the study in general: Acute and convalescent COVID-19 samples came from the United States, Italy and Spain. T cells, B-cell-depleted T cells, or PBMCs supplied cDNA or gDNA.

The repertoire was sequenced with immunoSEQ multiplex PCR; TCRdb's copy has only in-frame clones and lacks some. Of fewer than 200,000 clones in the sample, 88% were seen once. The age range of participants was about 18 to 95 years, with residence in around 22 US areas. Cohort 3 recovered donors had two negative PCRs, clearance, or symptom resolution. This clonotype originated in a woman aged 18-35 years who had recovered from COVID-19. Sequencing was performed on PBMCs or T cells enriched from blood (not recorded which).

DNA of the CDR3: TGTGCCAGCAGGGGCCTTGCTCTCCAAGAGACCCAGTACTTC. Its translation is CASRGLALQETQYF. The chain employs TRBV27 and TRBJ2-5; no firm D call. Between the trimmed V and J ends, which lost 6 bases and 1 base, there was a span of 12 bases. Germline CDR1 is MNHEY and CDR2 is SMNVEV (reference sequence). The CDR3 consists of 14 residues.